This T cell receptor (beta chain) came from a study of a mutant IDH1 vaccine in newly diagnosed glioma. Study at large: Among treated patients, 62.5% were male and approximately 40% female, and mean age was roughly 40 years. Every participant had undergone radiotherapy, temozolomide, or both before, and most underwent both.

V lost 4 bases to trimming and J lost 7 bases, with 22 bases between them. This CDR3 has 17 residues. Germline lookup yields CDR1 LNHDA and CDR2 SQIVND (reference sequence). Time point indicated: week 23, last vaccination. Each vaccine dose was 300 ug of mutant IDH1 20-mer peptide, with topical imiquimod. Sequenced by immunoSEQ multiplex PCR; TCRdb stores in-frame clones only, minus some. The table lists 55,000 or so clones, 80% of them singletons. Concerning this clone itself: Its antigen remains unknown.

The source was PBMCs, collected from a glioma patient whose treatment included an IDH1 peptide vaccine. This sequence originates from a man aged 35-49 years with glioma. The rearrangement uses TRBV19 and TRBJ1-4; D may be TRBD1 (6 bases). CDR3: CASSTYSLGGPGEKLFF. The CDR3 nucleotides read TGTGCCAGTAGTACCTACTCCTTAGGGGGGCCGGGTGAAAAACTGTTTTTT.